The 4 T cell receptor beta chains reported below all come from one sample, sequenced in a study of breast tumors, draining lymph nodes, adjacent tissues. Axillary draining lymph nodes of breast cancer patients supplied the node samples. TCRdb reprocessed the multiplex PCR reads with MiXCR, giving one entry per CDR3 protein. The sample shows approximately 150,000 distinct CDR3 sequences, about 30% of them seen only once. The sequenced material came from axillary lymph node tissue. The receptors were sampled from a female donor with breast cancer. Some clones in this sample may be carry-over from other donors' samples.

The rearrangement links TRBV20-1 to TRBJ2-7; D is unresolved. This CDR3 region has 12 residues. In germline, CDR1 is DFQATT, CDR2 SNEGSKA (reference sequence). V shed 0 bases and J shed 5 bases, with 8 bases lying between them. CDR3 nucleotides: TGCAGTGCTAGAGAAGACCTGGACGAGCAGTACTTC. This codes for CSAREDLDEQYF.

This clonotype was observed many times. This chain connects TRBV5-6 to TRBJ1-2, with 8 bases matching TRBD1. The CDR3 is 14 residues long. Trimming cost V 2 bases and J 7 bases; bases outside gene matches: 7. Germline values: CDR1 SGHDT, CDR2 YYEEEE. The CDR3 DNA reads TGTGCCAGCAGCTTAAACCAGGGGGCCGGTGGCTACACCTTC. This encodes CASSLNQGAGGYTF.

The rearrangement links TRBV5-1 to TRBJ1-3; 11 positions match TRBD1. The CDR3 is 19 residues long. The germline V gene encodes CDR1 SGHRS and CDR2 YFSETQ. In DNA, the CDR3 is TGCGCTGGCAGCTTGGCCGGAGGGACAGGGGGGAACTCTGGAAACACCATATATTTT. Protein product: CAGSLAGGTGGNSGNTIYF.

This clonotype was observed many times. The rearrangement links TRBV2 to TRBJ1-2; TRBD1 matches 9 bases. V lost 6 bases, J lost 4 bases, and 12 bases stayed unmatched. The CDR3 is 16 amino acids. CDR1 is SNHLY, CDR2 FYNNEI, per germline. CDR3 DNA sequence: TGTGCCAGCAGCCCCCGGACAGGGGCAACCGGCTATGGCTACACCTTC. Its translation: CASSPRTGATGYGYTF.